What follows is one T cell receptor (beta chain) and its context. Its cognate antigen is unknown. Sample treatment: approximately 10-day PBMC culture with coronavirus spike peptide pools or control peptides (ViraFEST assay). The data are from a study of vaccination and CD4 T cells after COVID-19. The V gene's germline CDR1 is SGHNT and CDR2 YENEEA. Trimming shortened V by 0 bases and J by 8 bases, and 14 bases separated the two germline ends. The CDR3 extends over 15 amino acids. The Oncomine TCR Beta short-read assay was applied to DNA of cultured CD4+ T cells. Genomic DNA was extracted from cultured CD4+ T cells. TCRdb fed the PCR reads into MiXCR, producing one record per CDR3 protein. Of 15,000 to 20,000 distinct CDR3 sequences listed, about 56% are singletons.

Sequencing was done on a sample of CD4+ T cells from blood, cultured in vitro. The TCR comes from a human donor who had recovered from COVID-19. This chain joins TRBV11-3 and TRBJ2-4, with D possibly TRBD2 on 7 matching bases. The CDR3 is CASSLEGGARDIQYF. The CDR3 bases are TGTGCCAGCAGCTTAGAGGGGGGGGCGAGGGACATTCAGTACTTC.